The following is a TCR beta chain sequence with its context. Its antigen is currently unknown. The sample is drawn from a study of cytomegalovirus exposure and HLA in healthy donors. General study findings and limits: In an earlier analysis, most TCR beta V segments were productive about 90% or about 30% of the time.

Primers for the PCR totalled 60 Vbeta and 13 Jbeta. The table came from immunoSEQ multiplex PCR; TCRdb's copy has only in-frame clones and leaves some out. The table has 120,000 to 150,000 clones, about 80% seen once. V shed 4 bases and J 6 bases; nucleotides not matched to a gene: 5. Germline V gene sequence: CDR1 LGHNA, CDR2 YSLEER. The CDR3 has 15 residues. The chain joins TRBV4-3 to TRBJ2-2, with 10 bases aligning to TRBD1. The TCR comes from a male donor in good health and CMV-seronegative. Sequenced: PBMCs. CDR3: CASSRTGGNPGELFF. The CDR3 coding sequence is TGCGCCAGCAGCCGGACAGGGGGAAACCCCGGGGAGCTGTTTTTT.